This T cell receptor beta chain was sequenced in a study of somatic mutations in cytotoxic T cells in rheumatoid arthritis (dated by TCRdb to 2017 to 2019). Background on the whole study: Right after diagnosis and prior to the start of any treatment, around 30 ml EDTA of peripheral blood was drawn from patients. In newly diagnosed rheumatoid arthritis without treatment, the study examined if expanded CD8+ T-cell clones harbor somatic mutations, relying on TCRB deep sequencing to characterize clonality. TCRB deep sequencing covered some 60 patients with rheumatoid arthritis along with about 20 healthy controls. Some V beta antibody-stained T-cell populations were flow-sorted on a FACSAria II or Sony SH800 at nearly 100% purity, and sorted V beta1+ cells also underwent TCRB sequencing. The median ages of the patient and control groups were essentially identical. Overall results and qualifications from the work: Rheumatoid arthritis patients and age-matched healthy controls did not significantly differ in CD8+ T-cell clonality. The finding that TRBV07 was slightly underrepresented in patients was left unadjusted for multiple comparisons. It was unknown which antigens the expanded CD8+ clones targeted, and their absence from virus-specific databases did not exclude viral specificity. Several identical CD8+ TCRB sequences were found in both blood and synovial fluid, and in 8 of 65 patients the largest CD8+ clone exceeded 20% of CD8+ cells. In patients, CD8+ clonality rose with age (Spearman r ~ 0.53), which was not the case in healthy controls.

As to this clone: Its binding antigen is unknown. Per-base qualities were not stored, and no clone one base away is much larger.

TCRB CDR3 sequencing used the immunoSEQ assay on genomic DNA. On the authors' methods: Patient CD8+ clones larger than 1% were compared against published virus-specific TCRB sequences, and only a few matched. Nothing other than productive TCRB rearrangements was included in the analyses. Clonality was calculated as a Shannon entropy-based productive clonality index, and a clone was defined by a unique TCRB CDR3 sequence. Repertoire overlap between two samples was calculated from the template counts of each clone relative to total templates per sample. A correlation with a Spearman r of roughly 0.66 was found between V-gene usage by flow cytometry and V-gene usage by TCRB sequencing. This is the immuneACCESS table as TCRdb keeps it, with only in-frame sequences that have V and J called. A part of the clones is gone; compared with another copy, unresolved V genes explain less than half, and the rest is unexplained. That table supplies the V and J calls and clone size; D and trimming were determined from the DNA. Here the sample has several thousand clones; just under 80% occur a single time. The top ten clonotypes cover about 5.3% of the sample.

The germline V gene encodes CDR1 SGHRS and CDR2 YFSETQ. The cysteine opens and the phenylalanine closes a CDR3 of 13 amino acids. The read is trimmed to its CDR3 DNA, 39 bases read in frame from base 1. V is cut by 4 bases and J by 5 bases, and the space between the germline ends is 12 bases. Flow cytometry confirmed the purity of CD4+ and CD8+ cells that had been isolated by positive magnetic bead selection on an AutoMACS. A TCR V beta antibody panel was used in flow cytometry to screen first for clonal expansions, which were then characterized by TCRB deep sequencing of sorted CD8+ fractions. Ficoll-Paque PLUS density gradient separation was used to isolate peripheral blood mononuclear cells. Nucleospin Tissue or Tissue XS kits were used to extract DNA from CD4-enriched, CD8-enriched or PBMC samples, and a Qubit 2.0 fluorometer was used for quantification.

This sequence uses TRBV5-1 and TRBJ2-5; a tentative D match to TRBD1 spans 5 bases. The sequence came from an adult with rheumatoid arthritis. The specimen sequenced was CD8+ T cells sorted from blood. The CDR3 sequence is CASSPGQGETQYF. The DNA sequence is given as TGCGCCAGCAGCCCCGGACAAGGGGAGACCCAGTACTTC.